The 29 T cell receptor beta chains below come from one sample, sequenced in a study of blood T cell repertoires in COVID-19. The table came from immunoSEQ multiplex PCR; TCRdb's copy has only in-frame clones and leaves some out. The table shows under 250,000 clones, with roughly 80% occurring only once. The sequencing sample was made of PBMCs or T cells enriched from blood (not recorded which). The origin of the receptors is a woman aged 35 to 49 who had been exposed to COVID-19.

The V call is TRBV6-5, the J call TRBJ1-2; 11 bases agree with TRBD1. Germline CDR1 and CDR2: MNHEY and SVGAGI. Germline trimming cut 6 bases from V and 3 bases from J; bases unmatched to any gene: 0. CDR3 length: 13 amino acids. The CDR3 bases are TGTGCCAGCAGGGGACAGGGGGACTATGGCTACACCTTC. Amino acids: CASRGQGDYGYTF.

The chain uses TRBV3-1 (or the pseudogene TRBV3-2) and TRBJ1-5, with D possibly TRBD1 on 6 matching bases. V was trimmed by 0 bases and J by 6 bases, leaving 12 bases between them. In germline, CDR1 is LGHDT, CDR2 YNNKEL (reference sequence). This CDR3 is built from 15 residues. CDR3 sequence reads: CASSQDSTGTQPQHF. DNA for the CDR3: TGTGCCAGCAGCCAAGACAGCACAGGGACTCAGCCCCAGCATTTT.

The chain uses TRBV24-1 and TRBJ2-1, with a weak D call TRBD2 (6 bases). Per the germline V gene, CDR1 is KGHDR and CDR2 is SFDVKD. The CDR3 totals 15 residues. The V end was cut by 1 base, the J end by 9 bases, with 15 bases between. CDR3 sequence: CATSDFARVGGEQFF. Here the CDR3 DNA reads TGTGCCACCAGTGATTTTGCCAGGGTGGGAGGTGAGCAGTTCTTC.

The chain is built from TRBV11-2 and TRBJ1-6; 7 bases are shared with TRBD1. The germline gives CDR1 SGHAT, CDR2 FQNNGV. V dropped 5 bases and J dropped 8; count of bases not matched to a gene: 6. This CDR3 has 14 amino acids. The CDR3 here is CASSKGTVDSPLHF. Written as DNA, the CDR3 is TGTGCCAGCAGCAAAGGGACAGTTGATTCACCCCTCCACTTT.

The chain carries TRBV28 and TRBJ2-1; 7 bases map to TRBD2. Germline CDR1 and CDR2: MDHEN and SYDVKM. CDR3 length: 14 residues. V was clipped by 7 bases and J by 7 bases; unmatched bases: 10. CDR3 bases: TGTGCCAGCAAATATTGGGGGGGGTGGAATGAGCAGTTCTTC. Protein: CASKYWGGWNEQFF.

The chain links TRBV30 to TRBJ2-2; D call uncertain. The CDR3 is 12 residues long. Trimming left V 3 bases short and J 1 base short, with 3 bases between. Germline values: CDR1 GTSNPN, CDR2 SVGIG (reference sequence). The CDR3 loop reads CAWSRNTGELFF. Here the CDR3 DNA reads TGTGCCTGGAGCCGGAACACCGGGGAGCTGTTTTTT.

The chain couples TRBV7-3 to TRBJ2-2, with 8 positions matching TRBD1. Germline V CDR1 and CDR2: SGHTA, FQGTGA. The CDR3 is made up of 14 amino acids. Losses at the gene ends were 9 bases for V and 0 bases for J; bases not matched to a gene: 3. This chain's CDR3 is CASRTGTNTGELFF. CDR3 bases: TGTGCCAGTCGGACAGGGACGAACACCGGGGAGCTGTTTTTT.

The rearrangement links TRBV28 to TRBJ1-2; 7 positions match TRBD1. Germline V gene lookup returns CDR1 MDHEN and CDR2 SYDVKM. This CDR3 has 15 amino acids. The junction had 10 bases not matched to a gene; V was cut back by 6 bases and J by 3 bases. The CDR3 sequence: CASRLPGQLYYGYTF. As DNA, the CDR3 is TGTGCCAGCAGATTGCCGGGACAGCTTTACTATGGCTACACCTTC.

The chain has TRBV9 and TRBJ1-2; 7 bases align to TRBD1. The germline gives CDR1 SGDLS, CDR2 YYNGEE. CDR3 size: 14 residues. J lost 3 bases, V lost 3 bases, and 5 bases had no gene match. DNA of the CDR3: TGTGCCAGCAGCGACGACAGGGCTCACTATGGCTACACCTTC. Its translation: CASSDDRAHYGYTF.

CDR3 loop: CASSVAQTATNEKLFF. The CDR3, as DNA: TGTGCCAGCAGCGTAGCACAGACCGCAACTAATGAAAAACTGTTTTTT. The gene calls are TRBV9 and TRBJ1-4; unclear D gene. Germline values: CDR1 SGDLS, CDR2 YYNGEE. The CDR3 has 16 residues. V shed 0 bases and J shed 0 bases, with 9 bases lying between them.

This clone was observed a few times. This chain uses TRBV19 with TRBJ1-4; 9 bases fit TRBD1. Germline assignment: CDR1 LNHDA and CDR2 SQIVND (reference sequence). The CDR3 runs 13 residues. The junction had 8 bases not matched to a gene; V was cut back by 11 bases and J by 7 bases. The CDR3 region is CASRGTGIEKLFF. The CDR3, as DNA: TGTGCCTCGAGAGGGACAGGGATTGAAAAACTGTTTTTT.

The rearrangement joins TRBV19 to TRBJ1-1, with D unclear. From germline, CDR1 is LNHDA and CDR2 SQIVND (reference sequence). V lost 0 bases, J lost 4 bases, and 12 bases lay in between. The CDR3 totals 15 residues. The CDR3 protein is CASSIDPVLGTEAFF. The CDR3, as DNA: TGTGCCAGTAGTATAGATCCTGTACTAGGCACTGAAGCTTTCTTT.

The V gene is TRBV6-5, the J gene TRBJ2-1; 8 positions match TRBD1. The CDR3 sequence is 16 residues long. V shed 4 bases and J 0 bases; nucleotides not matched to a gene: 5. Looked up from germline, CDR1 is MNHEY and CDR2 is SVGAGI. CDR3 protein: CASSSTGDSSYNEQFF. In nucleotides, the CDR3 is TGTGCCAGCAGTTCGACAGGGGACAGCTCCTACAATGAGCAGTTCTTC.

This clone was seen only a few times. The V call is TRBV7-3, the J call TRBJ2-1, with 8 bases fitting TRBD2. The CDR3 has 14 residues. Germline CDR1 is SGHTA and CDR2 is FQGTGA. V lost 4 bases, J lost 7 bases, and 6 bases stayed unmatched. The CDR3 sequence is CASSSRGGLNEQFF. The DNA for the CDR3 is TGTGCCAGCAGCTCCCGGGGGGGCCTTAATGAGCAGTTCTTC.

The chain uses TRBV2 and TRBJ1-6; 8 nucleotides agree with TRBD1. CDR3 length equals 15 residues. The junction had 10 bases not matched to a gene; V was cut back by 6 bases and J by 9 bases. Per the germline V gene, CDR1 is SNHLY and CDR2 is FYNNEI. Here the CDR3 reads CASRGTDRVISPLHF. The CDR3 DNA is TGTGCCAGCAGAGGTACGGACAGGGTAATTTCACCCCTCCACTTT.

V is TRBV6-2 or TRBV6-3 and J is TRBJ1-6; 8 nucleotides align to TRBD1. Trimming at V came to 6 bases and at J to 10 bases, leaving 11 bases not matched to a gene. The CDR3 length is 15 residues. CDR1 and CDR2 from the germline V gene are MNHEY and SVGEGT. CDR3: CASSPGTGSASPLHF. The CDR3 bases are TGTGCCAGCAGCCCCGGGACAGGAAGCGCCTCACCCCTCCACTTT.

V and J are TRBV24-1 and TRBJ2-1; TRBD2 agrees at 11 bases. CDR1 is KGHDR, CDR2 SFDVKD, per germline. Germline trimming cut 7 bases from V and 8 bases from J; bases unmatched to any gene: 6. This CDR3 has 14 residues. CDR3 coding DNA: TGTGCCACCAGAGCTAGCGGGGGGAGCTATGAGCAGTTCTTC. It specifies CATRASGGSYEQFF.

The chain uses TRBV30 and TRBJ2-7; 12 nucleotides agree with TRBD2. The CDR3 spans 14 residues. From germline, CDR1 is GTSNPN and CDR2 SVGIG (reference sequence). V lost 4 bases and J lost 4; bases outside the gene matches: 5. CDR3 sequence reads: CAWIPSGGGYEQYF. The CDR3 region has the DNA TGTGCCTGGATCCCTAGCGGGGGGGGGTACGAGCAGTACTTC.

The chain has TRBV11-2 and TRBJ1-3; TRBD1 might be the D (6 bases). The CDR3 covers 15 residues. Germline V lookup: CDR1 SGHAT, CDR2 FQNNGV. The germline V and J ends were trimmed by 5 bases and 0 bases, with 11 bases remaining between them. This chain's CDR3 is CASSQGQFSGNTIYF. CDR3 in DNA: TGTGCCAGCAGCCAAGGACAGTTCTCTGGAAACACCATATATTTT.

The chain has TRBV4-3 and TRBJ1-2; 11 nucleotides align to TRBD1. Germline V CDR1 and CDR2: LGHNA, YSLEER. The CDR3 is 16 residues long. V lost 0 bases and J lost 7; bases outside the gene matches: 7. The CDR3 is CASSQDRTGGLIGYTF. CDR3 nucleotide sequence: TGCGCCAGCAGCCAAGATCGGACAGGGGGCCTCATTGGCTACACCTTC.

The genes are TRBV16 and TRBJ1-5; D remains unclear. V dropped 0 bases and J dropped 6 bases, with 12 bases sitting between them. The length of the CDR3 is 15 residues. Germline values: CDR1 KGHSY, CDR2 FQNENV. CDR3 residues: CASSQSNQRVQPQHF. The CDR3 bases are TGTGCCAGCAGCCAATCGAACCAGCGGGTTCAGCCCCAGCATTTT.

V and J are TRBV6-5 and TRBJ1-2; D not certain. The CDR3 is made up of 13 amino acids. V gave up 4 bases and J gave up 8 bases, with 14 bases separating them. The germline V gene encodes CDR1 MNHEY and CDR2 SVGAGI. The CDR3: CASSFLFPVGYTF. The CDR3 DNA follows: TGTGCCAGCAGTTTCCTGTTCCCGGTGGGCTACACCTTC.

A few counts support this clone. V and J are TRBV7-3 and TRBJ1-1; tentatively, D is TRBD1 (6 bases). V lost 6 bases, J lost 4 bases, and 15 bases lay in between. The CDR3 sequence is 14 residues long. CDR1 and CDR2 (germline): SGHTA, FQGTGA. The CDR3: CASSEGGEVTEAFF. In DNA form, the CDR3 reads TGTGCCAGCAGTGAAGGGGGGGAAGTCACTGAAGCTTTCTTT.

The chain joins TRBV19 to TRBJ2-2; 7 positions agree with TRBD1. The junction had 5 bases not matched to a gene; V was cut back by 7 bases and J by 3 bases. Germline V gene data show CDR1 as LNHDA and CDR2 as SQIVND (reference sequence). The length of the CDR3 is 14 residues. The CDR3 bases are TGTGCCAGTACCCCGGGACAGCACACCGGGGAGCTGTTTTTT. Its protein is CASTPGQHTGELFF.

In this sample, this clone turned up a few times. This chain connects TRBV28 to TRBJ1-6, with 7 bases that match TRBD1. Per germline, CDR1 MDHEN and CDR2 SYDVKM. The CDR3 runs to 14 residues. The V gene end was trimmed by 7 bases and the J gene end by 9 bases; junction bases not matched to a gene: 9. CDR3 in amino acids: CASITPQGGSPLHF. The CDR3 DNA sequence: TGTGCCAGCATCACTCCCCAGGGGGGTTCACCCCTCCACTTT.

This clone was counted a single time. The chain's CDR3 is CATGTGQSEQFF. The DNA of the CDR3 is TGTGCCACCGGAACAGGGCAGAGTGAGCAGTTCTTC. The chain has TRBV24-1 and TRBJ2-1; D is perhaps TRBD1 (6 bases). This CDR3 is built from 12 residues. Germline lookup yields CDR1 KGHDR and CDR2 SFDVKD. The V end lost 9 bases, the J end lost 9 bases, and 14 bases lay between the germline ends.

The rearrangement joins TRBV5-5 to TRBJ1-1; D is perhaps TRBD1 (5 bases). The CDR3 has 16 amino acids. V was pared by 6 bases and J by 3 bases, with 21 bases between. Germline-derived CDR1 and CDR2 are SGHKS and YYEKEE (reference sequence). The CDR3 loop is CASTPWEGKKDTEAFF. The CDR3 nucleotides read TGTGCCAGCACCCCTTGGGAGGGGAAAAAGGACACTGAAGCTTTCTTT.

This sequence joins TRBV20-1 and TRBJ1-1; D is unresolved. The CDR3 consists of 11 residues. The germline gives CDR1 DFQATT, CDR2 SNEGSKA (reference sequence). Trimming pared 5 bases from V and 0 bases from J, leaving 4 bases between. As DNA, the CDR3 is TGCAGTGCTGCGTTGAACACTGAAGCTTTCTTT. This encodes CSAALNTEAFF.

The CDR3 here is CSVGQGRDQPQHF. The CDR3 DNA follows: TGCAGCGTTGGACAGGGAAGGGATCAGCCCCAGCATTTT. This chain uses TRBV29-1 with TRBJ1-5; 7 nucleotides agree with TRBD1. The CDR3 totals 13 residues. Trimming at V came to 4 bases and at J to 5 bases, leaving 5 bases not matched to a gene. Germline V gene data show CDR1 as SQVTM and CDR2 as ANQGSEA.